Each of the 26 T cell receptor beta chains below was sequenced from the same sample in a study of human T cells and chemical hapten exposure. Time point noted: patch test 1, 2 weeks after DPC sensitization. Treatment denoted: therapeutic diphenylcyclopropenone sensitization with weekly scalp DPC. TCRdb re-analysed the RACE reads in MiXCR, keeping a single row per CDR3 protein. The table lists about 83,000 distinct CDR3 sequences, around 7% of them singletons. Sequenced material: whole blood, taken in connection with sensitization to the hapten diphenylcyclopropenone (DPC). The receptors come from a woman aged 25 to 45 with alopecia areata. Some clones in this sample may be carry-over from other donors' samples.

In its sample, this clonotype was seen many times. This chain joins TRBV14 and TRBJ2-6, with D perhaps TRBD2 (7 bases). This CDR3 has 19 amino acids. Germline lookup yields CDR1 SGHDN and CDR2 FVKESK. V was pared by 4 bases and J by 3 bases, with 22 bases between. CDR3 nucleotide sequence: TGTGCCAGCAGCCGAGGGCCCGTCGGGGGGCCAGGTGGGGCCAACGTCCTGACTTTC. The encoded protein is CASSRGPVGGPGGANVLTF.

This clonotype was observed a few times. The genes are TRBV12-3 or TRBV12-4 and TRBJ2-7; 8 nucleotides agree with TRBD2. V dropped 1 base and J dropped 5; count of bases not matched to a gene: 4. The CDR3 extends over 14 amino acids. The CDR3 here is CASSLGRGAHEQYF. For the CDR3, the DNA is TGTGCCAGCAGTTTAGGGCGGGGGGCCCACGAGCAGTACTTC.

This chain uses TRBV12-3 or TRBV12-4 with TRBJ1-4; no clear D gene. The CDR3 spans 15 residues. The V end lost 3 bases, the J end lost 0 bases, and 8 bases lay between the germline ends. CDR3 amino acids: CASSFFTSTNEKLFF. The CDR3, as DNA: TGTGCCAGCAGTTTTTTCACTTCAACTAATGAAAAACTGTTTTTT.

This clonotype was seen ten or more times. One base away lies a much larger clone, so this may be a sequencing read error. This sequence joins TRBV15 and TRBJ2-3; unclear D gene. This CDR3 is 15 amino acids long. Germline V CDR1 and CDR2: LNHNV, YYDKDF (reference sequence). V lost 5 bases, J lost 0 bases, and 12 bases lay in between. CDR3 DNA sequence: TGTGCCACCAGCGTAGGGATCACTAGCACAGATACGCAGTATTTT. It encodes CATSVGITSTDTQYF.

The chain couples TRBV10-3 to TRBJ1-2; perhaps TRBD1 as D (6 bases). CDR1 and CDR2 (germline): ENHRY, SYGVKD. This CDR3 contains 13 residues. The V and J ends lost 7 bases and 2 bases respectively, with 11 bases between them. CDR3 in amino acids: CAITGDANYGYTF. CDR3 DNA: TGTGCCATCACAGGGGACGCAAACTATGGCTACACCTTC.

This chain uses TRBV7-6 with TRBJ2-7; maybe TRBD2 (7 bases). V shed 1 base and J shed 0 bases, with 13 bases lying between them. This CDR3 comprises 16 residues. From germline, CDR1 is SGHVS and CDR2 FNYEAQ. CDR3 bases: TGTGCCAGCAGCTTAGTGTTGGGGGGGCACTCCTACGAGCAGTACTTC. Translating it yields CASSLVLGGHSYEQYF. The whole variable domain, remainder taken from reference TRBV7-6 and TRBJ2-7, is GAGVSQSPRYKVTKRGQDVALRCDPISGHVSLYWYRQALGQGPEFLTYFNYEAQQDKSGLPNDRFSAERPEGSISTLTIQRTEQRDSAMYRCASSLVLGGHSYEQYFGPGTRLTVT.

The V and J genes are TRBV5-4 and TRBJ1-2; weak D call: TRBD1 (6 bases). Germline CDR1 reads SGHNT; CDR2 reads YYREEE (reference sequence). V lost 0 bases, J lost 4 bases, and 13 bases lay in between. The CDR3 covers 15 residues. The CDR3 here is CASSLAGGQIYGYTF. DNA for the CDR3: TGTGCCAGCAGCTTGGCCGGGGGCCAGATCTATGGCTACACCTTC.

The V call is TRBV5-1, the J call TRBJ2-1; 9 nucleotides align to TRBD1. Germline-derived CDR1 and CDR2 are SGHRS and YFSETQ. V was pared by 5 bases and J by 8 bases, with 5 bases of the junction left unmatched. The CDR3 spans 13 residues. The CDR3 DNA sequence: TGCGCCAGCAGATGGGGACAGGGTTATGAGCAGTTCTTC. This codes for CASRWGQGYEQFF.

This clonotype came up many times. One junction end does not reproduce the germline sequence, and a read error may be involved. The CDR3 spells CSAGLSGF. CDR3 bases: TGCAGTGCGGGTCTGTCAGGTTTT. The rearrangement uses TRBV20-1 and TRBJ1-1, with no clear D. Germline V gene sequence: CDR1 DFQATT, CDR2 SNEGSKA (reference sequence). CDR3 length: 8 amino acids.

This clonotype was counted many times. The chain uses TRBV12-3 or TRBV12-4 and TRBJ1-2, with unresolved D. V was pared by 1 base and J by 4 bases, with 10 bases between. There are 14 residues in the CDR3. CDR3 in DNA: TGTGCCAGCAGTTTAGGGCTGGAGCGCTATGGCTACACCTTC. Translating gives CASSLGLERYGYTF.

At least ten counts were recorded for this clonotype. The rearrangement links TRBV7-2 to TRBJ2-7; 9 bases agree with TRBD2. The length of the CDR3 is 15 residues. Trimming cost V 7 bases and J 6 bases; bases outside gene matches: 13. The germline CDR1 and CDR2 sequences are SGHTA and FQGNSA. This chain's CDR3 is CASTTRGQRGAEQYF. The CDR3 DNA sequence: TGTGCCAGCACCACGCGAGGGCAGCGGGGGGCCGAGCAGTACTTC.

The gene calls are TRBV9 and TRBJ2-6; D perhaps matches TRBD1 (5 bases). From germline, CDR1 is SGDLS and CDR2 YYNGEE. V lost 0 bases, J lost 3 bases, and 16 bases lay in between. The CDR3 is made up of 18 amino acids. CDR3 sequence (DNA): TGTGCCAGCAGCGTAGCTATTGAAGGGGTTCTTGGGGCCAACGTCCTGACTTTC. Residues: CASSVAIEGVLGANVLTF.

The gene calls are TRBV7-2 and TRBJ2-5; D possibly corresponds to TRBD2 (6 bases). V shed 1 base and J shed 1 base, with 7 bases lying between them. CDR3 length: 14 residues. Per germline, CDR1 SGHTA and CDR2 FQGNSA. CDR3 sequence (DNA): TGTGCCAGCAGCTTAGTAGCGGCCCAAGAGACCCAGTACTTC. Encoded protein: CASSLVAAQETQYF.

In its sample, this clonotype was seen a few times. The junction departs from germline at one end; a sequencing error may be responsible. This chain joins TRBV10-2 and TRBJ2-3; 10 positions match TRBD2. The CDR3 runs to 15 residues. CDR1 is WSHSY, CDR2 SAAADI, per germline. CDR3 protein: CASRESLAGAPSQYF. The CDR3, as DNA: TGCGCCAGCAGGGAGTCGCTAGCGGGGGCCCCCTCCCAGTATTTT.

This clonotype was detected many times. The V gene is TRBV9, the J gene TRBJ1-1; no clear D. V shed 0 bases and J shed 1 base, with 10 bases lying between them. The germline V gene encodes CDR1 SGDLS and CDR2 YYNGEE. CDR3 length: 15 residues. The CDR3 DNA reads as TGTGCCAGCAGCGTAGTCGGGGAAGCGAACACTGAAGCTTTCTTT. Amino acids: CASSVVGEANTEAFF.

This clonotype was counted many times. The rearrangement joins TRBV20-1 to TRBJ2-5, with D uncertain. The CDR3 totals 11 residues. Germline V gene lookup returns CDR1 DFQATT and CDR2 SNEGSKA (reference sequence). V dropped 3 bases and J dropped 4 bases, with 6 bases sitting between them. This chain's CDR3 is CSARSPETQYF. The CDR3 DNA follows: TGCAGTGCTAGGTCTCCAGAGACCCAGTACTTC.

Written as DNA, the CDR3 is TGTGCCAGCATCAGGGATCGGAGGGACTCACCCCTCCACTTT. Protein sequence: CASIRDRRDSPLHF. The rearrangement joins TRBV6-6 to TRBJ1-6, with D tentatively TRBD1 (5 bases). V lost 7 bases to trimming and J lost 10 bases, with 17 bases between them. The CDR3 covers 14 residues. Germline CDR1 MNHNY, CDR2 SVGAGI (reference sequence).

This clonotype was observed at least ten times. The chain joins TRBV7-2 to TRBJ1-1; D is undetermined. Trimming stripped 2 bases from V and 5 bases from J, with 12 bases between. Germline assignment: CDR1 SGHTA and CDR2 FQGNSA. This CDR3 spans 14 amino acids. This chain's CDR3 is CASSLSRGGTEAFF. CDR3 coding DNA: TGTGCCAGCAGCTTATCGCGGGGAGGAACTGAAGCTTTCTTT.

This clonotype was seen many times. The CDR3: CSARAASGGTTDTQYF. For the CDR3, the DNA is TGCAGTGCTAGAGCTGCATCCGGGGGGACCACAGATACGCAGTATTTT. The chain combines TRBV20-1 with TRBJ2-3; 7 nucleotides line up with TRBD2. The CDR3 is 16 amino acids. The V gene's germline CDR1 is DFQATT and CDR2 SNEGSKA (reference sequence). Unmatched junction bases numbered 9, after V lost 1 base and J lost 2 bases.

This clonotype was seen a few times. The J gene is TRBJ1-1, the V gene TRBV3-1, with D tentatively TRBD1 (6 bases). V lost 0 bases to trimming and J lost 1 base, with 15 bases between them. The length of the CDR3 is 17 residues. CDR1 and CDR2 from the germline V gene are LGHDT and YNNKEL (reference sequence). The CDR3 nucleotides are TGTGCCAGCAGCCAAGACGCCACAGGGAGGAGGAACACTGAAGCTTTCTTT. Translating it yields CASSQDATGRRNTEAFF.

The CDR3 spells CRPTREKLFF. CDR3 DNA sequence: TGCAGACCTACTCGAGAAAAACTGTTTTTT. J is TRBJ1-4 and V is TRBV29-1; the D is unclear. CDR3 length: 10 residues. Germline V gene data show CDR1 as SQVTM and CDR2 as ANQGSEA.

This clonotype showed up many times. This chain joins TRBV18 and TRBJ1-2, with 7 bases fitting TRBD1. Germline V lookup: CDR1 KGHSH, CDR2 LQKENI. The CDR3 totals 14 residues. The trim removed 5 bases at V and 5 bases at J, leaving 8 bases unmatched. Here the CDR3 DNA reads TGTGCCAGCTCATCAAACAGGGGTAGTTATGGCTACACCTTC. Translation: CASSSNRGSYGYTF. The full variable domain, rest sourced from reference TRBV18 and TRBJ1-2, is NAGVMQNPRHLVRRRGQEARLRCSPMKGHSHVYWYRQLPEEGLKFMVYLQKENIIDESGMPKERFSAEFPKEGPSILRIQQVVRGDSAAYFCASSSNRGSYGYTFGSGTRLTVV.

At least ten counts were recorded for this clonotype. J is TRBJ2-7 and V is TRBV9, with unresolved D. CDR1 and CDR2 from the germline V gene are SGDLS and YYNGEE. Trimming stripped 4 bases from V and 2 bases from J, with 16 bases between. This CDR3 spans 15 amino acids. CDR3: CASSRVVSGTYEQYF. DNA for the CDR3: TGTGCCAGCAGCCGTGTGGTAAGTGGGACCTACGAGCAGTACTTC.

This clonotype was seen many times. This chain links TRBV20-1 with TRBJ2-3, with D possibly called TRBD1 or TRBD2 (5 bases each). The germline gives CDR1 DFQATT, CDR2 SNEGSKA (reference sequence). Deletions cut 2 bases from V and 0 bases from J, with 9 bases between. CDR3 size: 14 residues. The CDR3 loop reads CSARYGDSTDTQYF. The CDR3 bases are TGCAGTGCTAGATATGGGGACAGCACAGATACGCAGTATTTT.

As regards this clonotype: One base away lies a much larger clone, so this may be a sequencing read error. This chain joins TRBV27 and TRBJ2-3, with D perhaps given as TRBD1 or TRBD2 (5 bases each). There are 16 residues in the CDR3. The V gene's germline CDR1 is MNHEY and CDR2 SMNVEV (reference sequence). With 0 bases removed from V and 2 bases from J, the gap between germline ends came to 12 bases. DNA for the CDR3: TGTGCCAGCAGTTTATCCGACGGGACGGTCACAGATACGCAGTATTTT. This gives the protein CASSLSDGTVTDTQYF.

This clonotype showed up many times. V usage is TRBV6-5 and J usage is TRBJ2-7; a possible D gene is TRBD2 (5 bases). This CDR3 has 12 amino acids. CDR1 MNHEY and CDR2 SVGAGI come from the germline V gene. Trimming removed 5 bases at V and 7 bases at J, with 12 bases between. CDR3 nucleotides: TGTGCCAGCAGTGCGGACTCTAGGGAGCAGTACTTC. Encoded protein: CASSADSREQYF.